The next 8 T cell receptor beta chains were all read from a single sample in a study of T cells after yellow fever vaccination. TCRdb called the 5' RACE reads again in MiXCR, with one record for every CDR3 protein. The repertoire holds 250,000 to 300,000 distinct CDR3 sequences, with 8.7% as singletons. The specimen comprised CD4+ T cells sorted from PBMCs, sampled 5 days after the yellow fever booster vaccination. The receptors derive from a man aged 18 to 30 who received the YFV17D yellow fever vaccine.

A few counts support this clonotype. V usage is TRBV6-6 and J usage is TRBJ2-3; no reliable D call. Germline CDR1 MNHNY, CDR2 SVGAGI (reference sequence). With 1 base removed from V and 5 bases from J, the gap between germline ends came to 10 bases. The CDR3 sequence is 14 residues long. CDR3 in amino acids: CASSYLETGDTQYF. CDR3 nucleotides: TGTGCCAGCAGTTACTTGGAGACTGGAGATACGCAGTATTTT.

This clonotype was counted many times. The chain combines TRBV7-2 with TRBJ2-7; 7 positions agree with TRBD1. With 0 bases clipped from V and 4 bases from J, the junction kept 3 bases outside the gene matches. CDR1 SGHTA and CDR2 FQGNSA come from the germline V gene. CDR3 length: 14 residues. The CDR3 bases are TGTGCCAGCAGCTTAGCGGCAGGGGGATACGAGCAGTACGTC. This gives the protein CASSLAAGGYEQYV.

Remarks on this clonotype: A read error is possible here, since a much larger clone lies one base away. V is TRBV20-1 and J is TRBJ1-1, with unresolved D. Looked up from germline, CDR1 is DFQATT and CDR2 is SNEGSKA (reference sequence). The CDR3 contains 13 residues. The chain's CDR3 is CSARGGLNTEALF. CDR3 DNA sequence: TGCAGTGCTAGAGGGGGATTGAACACTGAAGCTCTCTTT.

This clonotype was detected only a few times. This chain connects TRBV5-1 to TRBJ2-5; D unclear. Looked up from germline, CDR1 is SGHRS and CDR2 is YFSETQ. V was shortened by 2 bases and J by 1 base, with 6 bases between the two germline ends. This CDR3 is built from 13 residues. The CDR3 DNA reads TGCGCCAGCAGCTTTATTGTCCAAGAGACCCAGTACTTC. Protein product: CASSFIVQETQYF.

This clonotype was observed a few times. The chain is built from TRBV20-1 and TRBJ2-7, with no clear D. Trimming took off 1 base at V and 6 bases at J, with 10 bases between the two ends. CDR3 length equals 12 residues. Germline V gene data show CDR1 as DFQATT and CDR2 as SNEGSKA (reference sequence). CDR3 in DNA: TGCAGTGCTAGAGTAATTCCCCGCGAGCAGTACGTC. It translates to CSARVIPREQYV.

V usage is TRBV29-1 and J usage is TRBJ2-5; 7 bases line up with TRBD2. Trimming cost V 4 bases and J 2 bases; bases outside gene matches: 4. Germline loops: CDR1 SQVTM, CDR2 ANQGSEA. CDR3 length: 13 amino acids. CDR3 sequence reads: CSVGGGPQETQYF. CDR3 nucleotides: TGCAGCGTTGGCGGGGGACCACAAGAGACCCAGTACTTC.

This clonotype appeared a few times. This chain connects TRBV5-6 to TRBJ2-1; D unclear. This CDR3 is 14 amino acids long. The V end lost 1 base, the J end lost 3 bases, and 8 bases lay between the germline ends. Germline values: CDR1 SGHDT, CDR2 YYEEEE. The CDR3 region is CASSLLQVYNEQFF. As DNA, the CDR3 is TGTGCCAGCAGCTTGCTACAAGTCTACAATGAGCAGTTCTTC.

This clonotype was counted many times. The V call is TRBV7-2, the J call TRBJ2-5, with D perhaps matching TRBD2 (6 bases). Trimming took off 5 bases at V and 2 bases at J, with 15 bases between the two ends. The CDR3 spans 15 residues. Germline assignment: CDR1 SGHTA and CDR2 FQGNSA. CDR3 in DNA: TGTGCCAGCAGCCCCCCAACGGGACTTCAAGAGACCCAGTACTTC. Protein: CASSPPTGLQETQYF.